Listed here are 28 T cell receptor beta chains from one sample, sequenced in a study of control samples from healthy donors and cancer patients. Sequencing was performed with immunoSEQ multiplex PCR; in TCRdb, only in-frame clones are kept and a portion is missing. This sample has 210,000 or so clones, with 91% found just once. Sample: blood. Every receptor here comes from a man aged 30-40 years in good health.

The chain has TRBV7-9 and TRBJ1-2, with D hard to call. Germline V gene lookup returns CDR1 SEHNR and CDR2 FQNEAQ (reference sequence). The CDR3 contains 12 residues. The germline V and J ends were trimmed by 7 bases and 4 bases, with 10 bases remaining between them. CDR3 in DNA: TGTGCCAGCACGGAGGGTAGCTATGGCTACACCTTC. Residues: CASTEGSYGYTF.

The chain has TRBV7-2 and TRBJ2-1; D may be TRBD1 or TRBD2 (6 bases each). The CDR3 consists of 13 residues. With 1 base removed from V and 12 bases from J, the gap between germline ends came to 13 bases. Germline V lookup: CDR1 SGHTA, CDR2 FQGNSA. Here the CDR3 reads CASSLGLGGGQFF. Here the CDR3 DNA reads TGTGCCAGCAGCTTAGGCCTAGGGGGAGGGCAGTTCTTC.

The chain recombines TRBV7-3 with TRBJ1-6; D not resolved. There are 14 residues in the CDR3. V was trimmed by 5 bases and J by 10 bases, leaving 15 bases between them. Germline assignment: CDR1 SGHTA and CDR2 FQGTGA. CDR3 residues: CASSPTGPNSPLHF. CDR3 nucleotide sequence: TGTGCCAGCAGCCCGACCGGCCCCAACTCACCCCTCCACTTT.

CDR3 bases: TGTGCCAGCAGTATGTCTAGCGGGATGACTAGCACAGATACGCAGTATTTT. It yields the protein CASSMSSGMTSTDTQYF. The chain carries TRBV5-6 and TRBJ2-3, with 9 bases identical to TRBD2. V shed 5 bases and J 0 bases; nucleotides not matched to a gene: 10. The CDR3 has 17 residues. Germline V gene lookup returns CDR1 SGHDT and CDR2 YYEEEE.

The chain recombines TRBV2 with TRBJ1-1; D uncertain. The length of the CDR3 is 14 residues. CDR1 and CDR2 from the germline V gene are SNHLY and FYNNEI. V was pared by 4 bases and J by 1 base, with 10 bases between. DNA of the CDR3: TGTGCCAGCAGTGTTAAGCGTCGGAACACTGAAGCTTTCTTT. The encoded protein is CASSVKRRNTEAFF. Full variable domain (outside the CDR3, taken from reference TRBV2 and TRBJ1-1): EPEVTQTPSHQVTQMGQEVILRCVPISNHLYFYWYRQILGQKVEFLVSFYNNEISEKSEIFDDQFSVERPDGSNFTLKIRSTKLEDSAMYFCASSVKRRNTEAFFGQGTRLTVV.

J is TRBJ1-5 and V is TRBV3-1 (or the pseudogene TRBV3-2); 7 nucleotides match TRBD1. The ends lost 1 base at V and 2 bases at J; junction bases unmatched: 2. In germline, CDR1 is LGHDT, CDR2 YNNKEL (reference sequence). The CDR3 extends over 15 amino acids. This CDR3 reads CASSQATGGNQPQHF. In DNA, the CDR3 is TGTGCCAGCAGCCAAGCTACAGGGGGCAATCAGCCCCAGCATTTT.

The chain uses TRBV20-1 and TRBJ2-7; tentatively, D is TRBD1 (6 bases). CDR3 length equals 11 residues. Germline loops: CDR1 DFQATT, CDR2 SNEGSKA (reference sequence). V lost 5 bases and J 1 base, leaving 6 bases between the germline ends. Written as DNA, the CDR3 is TGCAGTGCTGGACAGTCCTACGAGCAGTACTTC. It yields the protein CSAGQSYEQYF.

For the CDR3, the DNA is TGTGCCAGTCGTACAGGGAACTCTGGGGCCAACGTCCTGACTTTC. This translates into CASRTGNSGANVLTF. The chain is built from TRBV19 and TRBJ2-6, with D maybe TRBD1 (6 bases). Trimming pared 8 bases from V and 0 bases from J, leaving 11 bases between. The CDR3 contains 15 residues. Germline CDR1 reads LNHDA; CDR2 reads SQIVND (reference sequence).

The chain joins TRBV11-2 to TRBJ2-1, with 15 bases fitting TRBD2. The CDR3 is 16 residues long. Germline assignment: CDR1 SGHAT and CDR2 FQNNGV. V lost 5 bases to trimming and J lost 9 bases; unmatched junction nucleotides: 8. The CDR3 protein is CASSPGLAGGPGEQFF. The CDR3, as DNA: TGTGCCAGCAGCCCCGGACTAGCGGGGGGGCCGGGTGAGCAGTTCTTC.

The J gene is TRBJ2-1, the V gene TRBV14; 9 bases agree with TRBD1. Germline CDR1 is SGHDN and CDR2 is FVKESK. The CDR3 runs to 15 residues. V shed 0 bases, J shed 10 bases, and the junction held 7 bases outside the gene matches. CDR3 DNA sequence: TGTGCCAGCAGCCAAGAGGGGACAGGGTACGGGGAGCAGTTCTTC. Residues: CASSQEGTGYGEQFF.

CDR3 sequence: CSVEDIGFSHNNTEAFF. In DNA, the CDR3 is TGCAGCGTTGAAGATATCGGGTTTTCCCACAATAACACTGAAGCTTTCTTT. The V call is TRBV29-1, the J call TRBJ1-1, with D uncertain. V lost 0 bases, J lost 2 bases, and 19 bases lay in between. The CDR3 contains 17 residues. Germline loops: CDR1 SQVTM, CDR2 ANQGSEA. Drawing the rest from reference TRBV29-1 and TRBJ1-1, the complete variable domain is SAVISQKPSRDICQRGTSLTIQCQVDSQVTMMFWYRQQPGQSLTLIATANQGSEATYESGFVIDKFPISRPNLTFSTLTVSNMSPEDSSIYLCSVEDIGFSHNNTEAFFGQGTRLTVV.

The chain has TRBV5-1 and TRBJ1-2; tentative D call: TRBD1 (6 bases). Germline V gene data show CDR1 as SGHRS and CDR2 as YFSETQ. The CDR3 extends over 14 amino acids. V was clipped by 5 bases and J by 4 bases, with 15 bases between them. The DNA of the CDR3 is TGCGCCAGCAGACCAACAGGGATGCTCTATGGCTACACCTTC. Translating gives CASRPTGMLYGYTF.

V is TRBV4-1 and J is TRBJ1-4; 9 bases match TRBD1. V lost 1 base to trimming and J lost 5 bases; unmatched junction nucleotides: 2. Germline V gives CDR1 MGHRA, CDR2 YSYEKL. This CDR3 region has 15 residues. As DNA, the CDR3 is TGCGCCAGCAGCCAAGTAGGGACAGGGAATGAAAAACTGTTTTTT. It encodes CASSQVGTGNEKLFF.

The V gene is TRBV12-3 or TRBV12-4, the J gene TRBJ2-7; 7 bases align to TRBD1. The CDR3 is made up of 12 amino acids. Trimming at V came to 6 bases and at J to 6 bases, leaving 5 bases not matched to a gene. CDR3 sequence: CASSPQGTEQYF. The CDR3 bases are TGTGCCAGCAGCCCACAGGGGACCGAGCAGTACTTC.

The chain uses TRBV7-2 and TRBJ1-2, with D possibly matching TRBD1 (5 bases). The CDR3 covers 15 residues. Trimming took 5 bases from V and 2 from J, leaving 15 bases between them. Germline V lookup: CDR1 SGHTA, CDR2 FQGNSA. The chain's CDR3 is CASSPRGKENYGYTF. For the CDR3, the DNA is TGTGCCAGCAGCCCACGGGGCAAAGAGAACTATGGCTACACCTTC. Variable domain in full (rest from reference TRBV7-2 and TRBJ1-2): GAGVSQSPSNKVTEKGKDVELRCDPISGHTALYWYRQSLGQGLEFLIYFQGNSAPDKSGLPSDRFSAERTGGSVSTLTIQRTQQEDSAVYLCASSPRGKENYGYTFGSGTRLTVV.

V usage is TRBV19 and J usage is TRBJ1-5, with 8 positions matching TRBD1. The CDR3 extends over 12 amino acids. Per germline, CDR1 LNHDA and CDR2 SQIVND (reference sequence). The J segment lost 15 bases and the V segment lost 0 bases, leaving 4 bases of the junction unmatched. This chain's CDR3 is CASSIDWTGLHF. In nucleotides, the CDR3 is TGTGCCAGTAGTATAGACTGGACAGGGTTGCATTTT.

This clone was observed once. The rearrangement links TRBV4-1 to TRBJ2-6, with D perhaps matching TRBD1 or TRBD2 (5 bases each). This CDR3 has 19 amino acids. Germline CDR1 MGHRA, CDR2 YSYEKL. Trimming cost V 1 base and J 4 bases, with 20 bases left between them. The CDR3 sequence: CASSQGPTRDPGGANVLTF. In nucleotides, the CDR3 is TGCGCCAGCAGCCAAGGTCCTACCCGGGACCCAGGAGGGGCCAACGTCCTGACTTTC.

The V call is TRBV30, the J call TRBJ1-2; D is uncertain. CDR1 GTSNPN and CDR2 SVGIG come from the germline V gene (reference sequence). Trimming removed 0 bases from V and 9 bases from J, with 11 bases in between. CDR3 length equals 12 residues. The CDR3, as DNA: TGTGCCTGGAGTGTACAAGGTAGCCGCTACACCTTC. It translates to CAWSVQGSRYTF.

J is TRBJ2-1 and V is TRBV10-1; tentatively, D is TRBD2 (5 bases). The germline CDR1 and CDR2 sequences are WNHNN and SYGVQD (reference sequence). Between the trimmed V and J ends, which lost 0 bases and 7 bases, there was a span of 7 bases. The CDR3 is 13 residues long. The CDR3 sequence is CASSESRGNEQFF. CDR3 nucleotide sequence: TGCGCCAGCAGTGAGTCTCGGGGAAATGAGCAGTTCTTC.

The CDR3 is CASSEWWARLGTGELFF. The CDR3 DNA follows: TGTGCCAGCAGTGAATGGTGGGCGCGGTTGGGCACCGGGGAGCTGTTTTTT. This chain joins TRBV2 and TRBJ2-2; no reliable D call. The CDR3 totals 17 residues. In germline, CDR1 is SNHLY, CDR2 FYNNEI. V was trimmed by 2 bases and J by 4 bases, leaving 17 bases between them.

The chain couples TRBV27 to TRBJ2-7, with D unresolved. V gave up 4 bases and J gave up 0 bases, with 7 bases separating them. The CDR3 has 13 amino acids. The germline CDR1 and CDR2 sequences are MNHEY and SMNVEV (reference sequence). The CDR3 here is CASSWKSSYEQYF. CDR3 bases: TGTGCCAGCAGTTGGAAGTCCTCCTACGAGCAGTACTTC.

This clone appeared once. The chain joins TRBV2 to TRBJ1-5, with 9 bases aligning to TRBD1. Trimming took 6 bases from V and 1 from J; bases not matched to a gene: 4. In germline, CDR1 is SNHLY, CDR2 FYNNEI. This CDR3 has 15 amino acids. The chain's CDR3 is CASSRDRASNQPQHF. CDR3 DNA: TGTGCCAGCAGCCGGGACAGGGCCAGCAATCAGCCCCAGCATTTT.

CDR3 nucleotides: TGTGCCAGCAGCCCGGACAGGGACACCCCCCAGCATTTT. Its translation: CASSPDRDTPQHF. J is TRBJ1-5 and V is TRBV7-9, with 8 bases matching TRBD1. V dropped 5 bases and J dropped 10; count of bases not matched to a gene: 7. This CDR3 spans 13 amino acids. The germline V gene encodes CDR1 SEHNR and CDR2 FQNEAQ (reference sequence).

This clone appeared a single time. This chain joins TRBV5-4 and TRBJ1-2; D uncertain. In germline, CDR1 is SGHNT, CDR2 YYREEE (reference sequence). The CDR3 is 15 residues long. Trimming left V 4 bases short and J 1 base short, with 14 bases between. Here the CDR3 DNA reads TGTGCCAGCAGCCACTGGTATCCGAATAACTATGGCTACACCTTC. Translating gives CASSHWYPNNYGYTF.

This chain uses TRBV7-9 with TRBJ1-6, with D maybe TRBD1 (5 bases). The length of the CDR3 is 14 residues. The V and J ends lost 6 bases and 10 bases respectively, with 16 bases between them. Germline V gene data show CDR1 as SEHNR and CDR2 as FQNEAQ (reference sequence). The CDR3 sequence is CASSGIPGQSPLHF. The DNA of the CDR3 is TGTGCCAGCAGTGGAATCCCGGGGCAATCACCCCTCCACTTT.

This sequence joins TRBV28 and TRBJ2-2; D gene uncertain. The length of the CDR3 is 13 residues. CDR1 is MDHEN, CDR2 SYDVKM, per germline. Trimming left V 8 bases short and J 5 bases short, with 12 bases between. The CDR3 sequence is CASSWSGTGELFF. The DNA of the CDR3 is TGTGCCAGCTCGTGGTCAGGAACCGGGGAGCTGTTTTTT. Full variable domain (remainder filled in from reference TRBV28 and TRBJ2-2): DVKVTQSSRYLVKRTGEKVFLECVQDMDHENMFWYRQDPGLGLRLIYFSYDVKMKEKGDIPEGYSVSREKKERFSLILESASTNQTSMYLCASSWSGTGELFFGEGSRLTVL.

This chain links TRBV19 with TRBJ2-1; 10 bases line up with TRBD1. The V gene end was trimmed by 10 bases and the J gene end by 7 bases; junction bases not matched to a gene: 13. The germline V gene encodes CDR1 LNHDA and CDR2 SQIVND (reference sequence). This CDR3 region has 15 residues. The CDR3 here is CATTMWTGGMNEQFF. The CDR3 region has the DNA TGTGCCACCACAATGTGGACAGGGGGTATGAATGAGCAGTTCTTC.

This clone was observed a few times. The chain couples TRBV11-2 to TRBJ2-5, with 8 bases fitting TRBD1. V was pared by 1 base and J by 5 bases, with 6 bases of the junction left unmatched. The CDR3 loop spans 15 amino acids. Germline V lookup: CDR1 SGHAT, CDR2 FQNNGV. CDR3 nucleotide sequence: TGTGCCAGCAGCTTAGTGGACAGGGCGGGGGAGACCCAGTACTTC. It translates to CASSLVDRAGETQYF.